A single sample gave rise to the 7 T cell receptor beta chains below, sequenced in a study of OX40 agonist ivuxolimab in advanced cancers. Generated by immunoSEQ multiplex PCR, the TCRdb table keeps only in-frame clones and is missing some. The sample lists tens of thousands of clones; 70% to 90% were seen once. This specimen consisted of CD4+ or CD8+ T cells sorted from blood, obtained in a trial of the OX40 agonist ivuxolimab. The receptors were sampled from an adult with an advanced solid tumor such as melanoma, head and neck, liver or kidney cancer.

CDR3 sequence (DNA): TGTGCCAGCAGCCAATGGGGGACTAGCGGCTCGACCATTCAGTACTTC. This encodes CASSQWGTSGSTIQYF. This chain connects TRBV16 to TRBJ2-4; 11 bases are shared with TRBD2. CDR1 is KGHSY and CDR2 is FQNENV in the germline V gene. This CDR3 is 16 amino acids long. The trim removed 1 base at V and 9 bases at J, leaving 8 bases unmatched.

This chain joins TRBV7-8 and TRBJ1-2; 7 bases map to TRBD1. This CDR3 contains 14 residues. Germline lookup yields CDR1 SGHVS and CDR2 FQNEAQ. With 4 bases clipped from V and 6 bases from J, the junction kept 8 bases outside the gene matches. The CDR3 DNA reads TGTGCCAGCAGCTGGGACAGCGCCAACGATGGCTACACCTTC. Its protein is CASSWDSANDGYTF.

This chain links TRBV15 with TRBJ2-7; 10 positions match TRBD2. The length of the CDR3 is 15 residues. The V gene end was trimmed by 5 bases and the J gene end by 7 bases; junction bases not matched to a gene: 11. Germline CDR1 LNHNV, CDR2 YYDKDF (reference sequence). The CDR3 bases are TGTGCCACCAGCTTTGGGAGCGGGAGGGCCCGGGAGCAGTACTTC. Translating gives CATSFGSGRAREQYF.

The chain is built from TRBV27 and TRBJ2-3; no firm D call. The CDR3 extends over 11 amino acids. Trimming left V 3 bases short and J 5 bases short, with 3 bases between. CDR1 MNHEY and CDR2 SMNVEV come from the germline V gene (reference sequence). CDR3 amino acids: CASSLQDTQYF. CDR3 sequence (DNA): TGTGCCAGCAGTTTGCAAGATACGCAGTATTTT.

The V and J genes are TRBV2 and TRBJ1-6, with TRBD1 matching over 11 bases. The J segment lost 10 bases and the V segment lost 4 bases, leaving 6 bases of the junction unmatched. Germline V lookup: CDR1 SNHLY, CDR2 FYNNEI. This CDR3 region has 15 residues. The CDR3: CASSVSGTGGSPLHF. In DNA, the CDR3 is TGTGCCAGCAGTGTATCGGGGACAGGGGGATCACCCCTCCACTTT.

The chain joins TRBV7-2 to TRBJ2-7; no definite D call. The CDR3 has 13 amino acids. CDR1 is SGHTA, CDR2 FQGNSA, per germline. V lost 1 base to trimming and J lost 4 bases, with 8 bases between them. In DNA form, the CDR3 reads TGTGCCAGCAGCTTAGATGAAGGGTACGAGCAGTACTTC. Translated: CASSLDEGYEQYF. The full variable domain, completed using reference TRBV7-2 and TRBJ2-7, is GAGVSQSPSNKVTEKGKDVELRCDPISGHTALYWYRQSLGQGLEFLIYFQGNSAPDKSGLPSDRFSAERTGGSVSTLTIQRTQQEDSAVYLCASSLDEGYEQYFGPGTRLTVT.

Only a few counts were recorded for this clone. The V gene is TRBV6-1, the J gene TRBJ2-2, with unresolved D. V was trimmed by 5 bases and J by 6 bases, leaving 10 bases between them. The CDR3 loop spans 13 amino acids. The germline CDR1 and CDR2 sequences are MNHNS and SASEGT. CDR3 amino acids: CASSQKAAGELFF. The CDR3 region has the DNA TGTGCCAGCAGTCAAAAGGCAGCCGGGGAGCTGTTTTTT.